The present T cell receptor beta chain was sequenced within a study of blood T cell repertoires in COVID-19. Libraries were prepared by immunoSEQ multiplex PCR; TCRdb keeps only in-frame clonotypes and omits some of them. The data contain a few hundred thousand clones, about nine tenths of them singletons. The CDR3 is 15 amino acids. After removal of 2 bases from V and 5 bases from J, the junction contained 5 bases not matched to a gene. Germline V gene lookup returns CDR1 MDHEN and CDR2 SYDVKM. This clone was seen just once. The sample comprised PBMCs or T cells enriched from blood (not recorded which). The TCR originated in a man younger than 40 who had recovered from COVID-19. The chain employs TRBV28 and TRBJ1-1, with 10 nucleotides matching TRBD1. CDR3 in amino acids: CASSLRDRGGTEAFF. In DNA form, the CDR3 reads TGTGCCAGCAGTTTACGGGACAGGGGAGGGACTGAAGCTTTCTTT.